This record covers a single T cell receptor (beta chain). How the authors handled the data: Researchers report that nucleated cell counts were estimated from reference gene primer amplification. Profiling relied on immunoSEQ multiplex PCR, and the TCRdb table lists in-frame clones only, not all of them. The V and J calls and the clone size are those of that table, but D and trimming were determined from the DNA. The data contain 1,500 to 2,000 clones, 65% to 85% of them singletons. This sample was taken from a study of blood T cell repertoires in COVID-19. In the study overall: Researchers got acute and convalescent COVID-19 samples from the United States, Italy and Spain. Sample material is recorded as cDNA or gDNA derived from T cells, B-cell-depleted T cells, or PBMCs.

This receptor was obtained from a man in his 70s with active COVID-19. Specimen: peripheral blood.

The CDR3 protein is CASSQDRPGVLIMGNSPLHF. As DNA, the CDR3 is TGCGCCAGCAGCCAAGATCGTCCGGGGGTGCTGATTATGGGTAATTCACCCCTCCACTTT. This chain links TRBV4-3 with TRBJ1-6; D is possibly TRBD1 (5 bases). The CDR3 runs 20 residues. Trimming took off 0 bases at V and 6 bases at J, with 24 bases between the two ends. The germline CDR1 and CDR2 sequences are LGHNA and YSLEER.